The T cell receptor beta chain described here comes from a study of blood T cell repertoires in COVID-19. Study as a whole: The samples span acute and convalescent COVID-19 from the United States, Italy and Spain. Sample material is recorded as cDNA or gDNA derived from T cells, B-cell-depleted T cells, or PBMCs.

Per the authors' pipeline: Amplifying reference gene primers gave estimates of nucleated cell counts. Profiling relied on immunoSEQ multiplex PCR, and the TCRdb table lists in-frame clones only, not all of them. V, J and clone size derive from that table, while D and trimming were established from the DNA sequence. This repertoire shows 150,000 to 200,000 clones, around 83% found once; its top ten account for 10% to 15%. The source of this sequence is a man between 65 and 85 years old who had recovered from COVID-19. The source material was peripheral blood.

The chain's CDR3 is CAWSGTGAYGYTF. The CDR3 DNA reads TGTGCCTGGAGTGGGACAGGGGCCTATGGCTACACCTTC. The gene calls are TRBV30 and TRBJ1-2, with 9 bases aligning to TRBD1. The CDR3 contains 13 residues. Germline V lookup: CDR1 GTSNPN, CDR2 SVGIG (reference sequence). V shed 1 base, J shed 4 bases, and the junction held 1 base outside the gene matches.